The source of this TCR beta chain is a study of blood T cells in healthy people across ages. General observations from the study: A conclusive naive versus antigen-experienced comparison was prevented by the unsorted PBMCs.

CDR3 length: 14 residues. The germline CDR1 and CDR2 sequences are MRHNA and SNTAGT. Drawing of peripheral blood yielded 7.5 to 10 milliliters from each donor. Extractions gave at least 5.5 micrograms of total RNA per sample. About this clonotype itself: Its antigen is undetermined. A junction boundary mismatches the germline segment, possibly from a read error.

PCR was performed a second time for roughly 6 to 12 cycles using a sample-barcoded 5' primer and a J-beta primer mix. Each cDNA molecule, via a template-switch adaptor with 12 random nucleotides, was tagged. TCRdb used MiXCR to reprocess the 5' RACE reads, holding one entry per CDR3 protein. In the table there are 800,000 to 950,000 distinct CDR3 sequences, around 36% of which are singletons. The clonotype was recovered from a man aged 18 to 30 in good health. Sequencing was done on a sample of blood. The rearrangement joins TRBV6-4 to TRBJ2-3; D gene unclear. CDR3 loop: CASSPGISRDTQYF. For the CDR3, the DNA is TGTGCCAGCAGCCCTGGGATTAGCAGAGATACGCAGTATTTT.